The 17 T cell receptor beta chains given below trace back to one sample, sequenced in a study of brain T cells in children with intractable seizures listed by TCRdb under 2021. The method was the immunoSEQ multiplex PCR assay. Entries here come from immuneACCESS through TCRdb and include only in-frame sequences with V and J called. Some clones fail to appear in such tables; in the studies checked, an unresolved V gene covers under half of the shortfall, and the cause of the remainder is unknown. The sample contains 300,000 to 400,000 clones, roughly 92% of them found a single time. Under 7% of the sample belongs to the ten largest clones. Read against the paper, the sample's time point label means: blood from clinic visit 5 months post-surgery; TSC patient then seizure free. Sequenced material: peripheral blood, taken roughly 5 months after surgery. The receptors were sampled from a boy in the first two years of life with tuberous sclerosis and intractable seizures.

The chain has TRBV10-3 and TRBJ2-1, with D possibly TRBD1 on 5 matching bases. In germline, CDR1 is ENHRY, CDR2 SYGVKD. V gave up 4 bases and J gave up 4 bases, with 14 bases separating them. The CDR3 is 15 amino acids. CDR3 nucleotide sequence: TGTGCCATCAGTGGGACAACGGATACTTACAATGAGCAGTTCTTC. As protein: CAISGTTDTYNEQFF.

The chain carries TRBV6-1 and TRBJ2-4; the match to TRBD1 covers 12 bases. CDR1 MNHNS and CDR2 SASEGT come from the germline V gene. This CDR3 region has 18 residues. The junction had 8 bases not matched to a gene; V was cut back by 3 bases and J by 2 bases. CDR3 loop: CASSEGQGALITKNIQYF. As DNA, the CDR3 is TGTGCCAGCAGTGAGGGACAGGGGGCTCTCATTACCAAAAACATTCAGTACTTC.

The V gene is TRBV7-8, the J gene TRBJ2-7; 11 positions match TRBD2. The CDR3 consists of 15 residues. J was trimmed by 7 bases and V by 1 base; bases with no gene match: 6. Germline-derived CDR1 and CDR2 are SGHVS and FQNEAQ. The chain's CDR3 is CASSLVAGGPLEQYF. CDR3 sequence (DNA): TGTGCCAGCAGCTTAGTAGCGGGAGGGCCTTTAGAGCAGTACTTC.

The chain employs TRBV7-3 and TRBJ2-1, with 7 bases fitting TRBD1. The V gene's germline CDR1 is SGHTA and CDR2 FQGTGA. V was clipped by 5 bases and J by 7 bases; unmatched bases: 11. The CDR3 spans 15 residues. The DNA of the CDR3 is TGTGCCAGCAGCCCGAGGTTGACAGGGTGGAATGAGCAGTTCTTC. Translated, it gives CASSPRLTGWNEQFF.

This chain links TRBV19 with TRBJ2-2; the D gene is possibly TRBD2 (5 bases). Per the germline V gene, CDR1 is LNHDA and CDR2 is SQIVND (reference sequence). The CDR3 is made up of 14 amino acids. V was shortened by 7 bases and J by 6 bases, with 15 bases between the two germline ends. CDR3: CASTPTVGAGELFF. Written as DNA, the CDR3 is TGTGCCAGTACTCCGACGGTGGGAGCCGGGGAGCTGTTTTTT.

The chain is built from TRBV7-8 and TRBJ1-3; D perhaps matches TRBD1 (5 bases). The length of the CDR3 is 16 residues. V was pared by 2 bases and J by 0 bases, with 11 bases between. Germline-derived CDR1 and CDR2 are SGHVS and FQNEAQ. This CDR3 is CASSLRLGDSGNTIYF. The CDR3 DNA sequence: TGTGCCAGCAGCTTACGGTTGGGGGACTCTGGAAACACCATATATTTT.

The chain recombines TRBV27 with TRBJ2-4; no definite D call. Germline lookup yields CDR1 MNHEY and CDR2 SMNVEV (reference sequence). The CDR3 contains 15 residues. The ends were cut back, 5 bases at V and 0 bases at J, with 11 bases in the middle. The CDR3 protein is CASSPGAIAKNIQYF. DNA of the CDR3: TGTGCCAGCAGTCCCGGCGCCATAGCCAAAAACATTCAGTACTTC.

This chain links TRBV30 with TRBJ1-1; D possibly corresponds to TRBD1 (5 bases). The CDR3 runs to 13 residues. Trimming cost V 3 bases and J 6 bases, with 14 bases left between them. Germline loops: CDR1 GTSNPN, CDR2 SVGIG (reference sequence). The CDR3 protein is CAWSQTSGAEAFF. The CDR3 bases are TGTGCCTGGAGCCAGACTTCGGGGGCTGAAGCTTTCTTT.

This chain connects TRBV30 to TRBJ2-1; 8 nucleotides line up with TRBD2. From germline, CDR1 is GTSNPN and CDR2 SVGIG (reference sequence). V was clipped by 1 base and J by 9 bases; unmatched bases: 8. The CDR3 length is 14 residues. Written as DNA, the CDR3 is TGTGCCTGGAGTGGAGTTAGCGGGGTGGGTGAGCAGTTCTTC. Residues: CAWSGVSGVGEQFF. Full variable domain (remainder filled in from reference TRBV30 and TRBJ2-1): SQTIHQWPATLVQPVGSPLSLECTVEGTSNPNLYWYRQAAGRGLQLLFYSVGIGQISSEVPQNLSASRPQDRQFILSSKKLLLSDSGFYLCAWSGVSGVGEQFFGPGTRLTVL.

This chain's CDR3 is CASSYLIGLESEQYF. The DNA of the CDR3 is TGTGCCAGCAGTTACTTAATAGGGTTGGAATCCGAGCAGTACTTC. The rearrangement joins TRBV6-5 to TRBJ2-7; D is unclear. Trimming removed 1 base at V and 6 bases at J, with 16 bases between. Germline V gene sequence: CDR1 MNHEY, CDR2 SVGAGI. CDR3 length: 15 residues.

This chain's CDR3 is CASSQGGLDEKLFF. The CDR3 DNA sequence: TGTGCCAGCAGCCAAGGGGGCCTTGATGAAAAACTGTTTTTT. J is TRBJ1-4 and V is TRBV3-1 (or the pseudogene TRBV3-2), with D possibly being TRBD1 (5 bases). The V gene lost 1 base and the J gene lost 6 bases, with 9 bases spanning the gap. The CDR3 has 14 residues. Per germline, CDR1 LGHDT and CDR2 YNNKEL (reference sequence).

The V call is TRBV19, the J call TRBJ1-5; D call uncertain. Germline assignment: CDR1 LNHDA and CDR2 SQIVND (reference sequence). V dropped 3 bases and J dropped 2 bases, with 8 bases sitting between them. CDR3 length: 14 residues. The DNA of the CDR3 is TGTGCCAGTAGTATGGCTCCCGGCAATCAGCCCCAGCATTTT. As protein: CASSMAPGNQPQHF.

This clone was found many times. The gene calls are TRBV6-6 and TRBJ1-5; D call uncertain. V was cut by 5 bases and J by 3 bases, with 11 bases left in between. From germline, CDR1 is MNHNY and CDR2 SVGAGI (reference sequence). There are 14 residues in the CDR3. CDR3 coding DNA: TGTGCCAGCAGTCCCCACCTAGACAATCAGCCCCAGCATTTT. Translation: CASSPHLDNQPQHF.

The chain carries TRBV19 and TRBJ1-5; 10 nucleotides match TRBD1. CDR1 and CDR2 (germline): LNHDA, SQIVND (reference sequence). V lost 8 bases and J lost 3; bases outside the gene matches: 1. The CDR3 has 13 amino acids. The CDR3 spells CASGTGVNQPQHF. CDR3 nucleotide sequence: TGTGCCAGTGGGACAGGGGTCAATCAGCCCCAGCATTTT.

The V call is TRBV4-1, the J call TRBJ2-5; no reliable D call. The CDR3 runs to 16 residues. With 0 bases removed from V and 4 bases from J, the gap between germline ends came to 15 bases. The V gene's germline CDR1 is MGHRA and CDR2 YSYEKL. CDR3 in amino acids: CASSQEGPPNRETQYF. Here the CDR3 DNA reads TGCGCCAGCAGCCAAGAAGGCCCGCCTAATAGAGAGACCCAGTACTTC.

As for this clone: Since a much larger clone is just one base distant, this may be a read error. This chain joins TRBV9 and TRBJ2-7; no clear D. Germline lookup yields CDR1 SGDLS and CDR2 YYNGEE. V was pared by 4 bases and J by 2 bases, with 4 bases between. The length of the CDR3 is 11 residues. CDR3 amino acids: CASSPTYEQYF. The CDR3 DNA reads TGTGCCAGCAGCCCGACCTACGAGCAGTACTTC.

This chain connects TRBV11-2 to TRBJ2-7, with D tentatively TRBD1 (6 bases). CDR3 length equals 13 residues. Germline CDR1 reads SGHAT; CDR2 reads FQNNGV. Between the trimmed V and J ends, which lost 7 bases and 1 base, there was a span of 11 bases. As DNA, the CDR3 is TGTGCCAGCACCCAGGACAGATCCTACGAGCAGTACTTC. Translation gives CASTQDRSYEQYF. Full variable domain (missing parts from reference TRBV11-2 and TRBJ2-7): EAGVAQSPRYKIIEKRQSVAFWCNPISGHATLYWYQQILGQGPKLLIQFQNNGVVDDSQLPKDRFSAERLKGVDSTLKIQPAKLEDSAVYLCASTQDRSYEQYFGPGTRLTVT.